This T cell receptor beta chain was recovered during a study of cytomegalovirus exposure and HLA in healthy donors. The study's findings and limits: Generally TCR sequences proved uncommon, though certain public TCRs appeared in numerous donors. Specificity for CMV antigens was confirmed in vitro for three of the CMV-associated chains.

Sequenced by immunoSEQ multiplex PCR; TCRdb stores in-frame clones only, minus some. The sample has some 99,000 clones, about nine tenths seen once; the top ten hold roughly 2.2%. CDR3 size: 18 residues. The germline CDR1 and CDR2 sequences are MNHNS and SASEGT. Trimming removed 2 bases from V and 4 bases from J; junction bases left unmatched: 7. For this clone: As yet, its antigen is unknown.

Sequenced material: PBMCs. This TCR derives from a woman aged 18 to 35 in good health and CMV-seronegative. This chain joins TRBV6-1 and TRBJ2-3; TRBD2 matches at 15 bases. The CDR3 reads CASSERGTSGGWSDTQYF. The CDR3 DNA follows: TGTGCCAGCAGTGAACGGGGGACTAGCGGGGGGTGGTCAGATACGCAGTATTTT.